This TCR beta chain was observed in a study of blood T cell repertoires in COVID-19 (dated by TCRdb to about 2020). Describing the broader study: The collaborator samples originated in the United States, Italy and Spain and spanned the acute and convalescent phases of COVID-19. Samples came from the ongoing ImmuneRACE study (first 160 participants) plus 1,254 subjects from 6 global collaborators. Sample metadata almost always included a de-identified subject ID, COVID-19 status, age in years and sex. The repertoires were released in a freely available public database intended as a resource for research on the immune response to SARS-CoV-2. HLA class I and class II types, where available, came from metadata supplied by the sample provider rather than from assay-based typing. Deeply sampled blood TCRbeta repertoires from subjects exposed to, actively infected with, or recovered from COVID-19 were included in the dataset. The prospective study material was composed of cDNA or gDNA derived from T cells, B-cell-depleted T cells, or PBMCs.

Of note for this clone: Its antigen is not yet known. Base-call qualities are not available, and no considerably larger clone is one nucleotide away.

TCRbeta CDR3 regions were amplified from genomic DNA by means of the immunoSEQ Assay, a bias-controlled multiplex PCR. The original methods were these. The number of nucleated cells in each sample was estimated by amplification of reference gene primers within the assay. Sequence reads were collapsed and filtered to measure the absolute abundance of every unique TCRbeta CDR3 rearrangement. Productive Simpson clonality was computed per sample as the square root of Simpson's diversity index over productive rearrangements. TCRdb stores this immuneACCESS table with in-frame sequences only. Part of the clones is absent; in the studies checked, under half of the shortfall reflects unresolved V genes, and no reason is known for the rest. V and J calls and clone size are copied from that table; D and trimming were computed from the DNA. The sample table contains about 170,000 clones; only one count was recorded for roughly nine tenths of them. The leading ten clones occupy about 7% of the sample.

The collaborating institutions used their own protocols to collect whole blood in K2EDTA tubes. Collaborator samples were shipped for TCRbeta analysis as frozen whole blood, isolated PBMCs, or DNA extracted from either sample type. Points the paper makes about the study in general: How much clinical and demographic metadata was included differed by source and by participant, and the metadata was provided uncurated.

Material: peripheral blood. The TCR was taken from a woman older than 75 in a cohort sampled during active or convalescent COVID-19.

The DNA is as follows: TGTGCCAGCAGCAGGGGGGCGGGGGAGACCCAGTACTTC. Its translation reads: CASSRGAGETQYF. Here the chain combines TRBV2 and TRBJ2-5, and possibly TRBD1, on 7 matching bases. Relative to germline, V is 6 bases shorter and J is 5 bases shorter, with 13 bases between their ends. In the germline V gene, CDR1 corresponds to SNHLY and CDR2 to FYNNEI. The CDR3 runs 13 residues from the cysteine to the phenylalanine. Kept here is only the CDR3 DNA, which spans 39 bases and is read in frame from base 1.